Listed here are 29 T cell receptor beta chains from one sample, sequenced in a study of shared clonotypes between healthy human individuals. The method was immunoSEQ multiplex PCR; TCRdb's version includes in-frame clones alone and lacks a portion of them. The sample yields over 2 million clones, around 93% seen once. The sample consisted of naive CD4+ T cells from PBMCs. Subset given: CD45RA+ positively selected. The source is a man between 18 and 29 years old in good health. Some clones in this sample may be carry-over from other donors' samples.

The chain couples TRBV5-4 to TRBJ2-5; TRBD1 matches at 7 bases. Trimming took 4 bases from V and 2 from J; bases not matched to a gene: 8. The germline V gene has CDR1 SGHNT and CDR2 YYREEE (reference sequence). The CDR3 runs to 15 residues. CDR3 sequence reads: CASSAIPGQQETQYF. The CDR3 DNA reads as TGTGCCAGCAGCGCGATCCCGGGACAGCAAGAGACCCAGTACTTC.

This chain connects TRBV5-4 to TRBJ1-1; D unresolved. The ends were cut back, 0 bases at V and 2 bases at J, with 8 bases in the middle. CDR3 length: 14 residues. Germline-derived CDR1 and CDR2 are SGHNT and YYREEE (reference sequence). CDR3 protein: CASSLAEENTEAFF. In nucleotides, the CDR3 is TGTGCCAGCAGCTTGGCCGAAGAAAACACTGAAGCTTTCTTT. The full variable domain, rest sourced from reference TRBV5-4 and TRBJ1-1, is ETGVTQSPTHLIKTRGQQVTLRCSSQSGHNTVSWYQQALGQGPQFIFQYYREEENGRGNFPPRFSGLQFPNYSSELNVNALELDDSALYLCASSLAEENTEAFFGQGTRLTVV.

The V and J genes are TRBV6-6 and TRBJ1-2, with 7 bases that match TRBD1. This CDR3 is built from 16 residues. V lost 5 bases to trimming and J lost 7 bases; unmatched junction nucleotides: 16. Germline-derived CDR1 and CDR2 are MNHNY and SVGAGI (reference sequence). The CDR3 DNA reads TGTGCCAGCAGTGCCTCCGTCGGACAGGCGGCAGGTGGCTACACCTTC. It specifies CASSASVGQAAGGYTF.

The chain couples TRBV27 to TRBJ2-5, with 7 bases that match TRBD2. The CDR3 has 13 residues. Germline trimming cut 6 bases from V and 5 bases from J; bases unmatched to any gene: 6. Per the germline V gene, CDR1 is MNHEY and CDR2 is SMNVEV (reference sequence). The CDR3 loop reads CASRPGGGETQYF. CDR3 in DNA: TGTGCCAGCAGACCGGGGGGAGGGGAGACCCAGTACTTC.

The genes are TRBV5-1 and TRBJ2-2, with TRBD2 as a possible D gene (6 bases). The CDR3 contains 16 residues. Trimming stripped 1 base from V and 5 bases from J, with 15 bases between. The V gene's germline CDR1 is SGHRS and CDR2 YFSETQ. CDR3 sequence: CASSLWSGAGTGELFF. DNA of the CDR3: TGCGCCAGCAGCTTGTGGTCCGGTGCGGGGACCGGGGAGCTGTTTTTT.

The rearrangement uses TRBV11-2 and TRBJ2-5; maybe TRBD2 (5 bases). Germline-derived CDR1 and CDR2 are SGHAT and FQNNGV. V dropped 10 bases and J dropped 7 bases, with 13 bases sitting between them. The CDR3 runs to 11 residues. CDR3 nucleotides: TGTGCCACCGGGGATGGAGGGACCCAGTACTTC. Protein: CATGDGGTQYF.

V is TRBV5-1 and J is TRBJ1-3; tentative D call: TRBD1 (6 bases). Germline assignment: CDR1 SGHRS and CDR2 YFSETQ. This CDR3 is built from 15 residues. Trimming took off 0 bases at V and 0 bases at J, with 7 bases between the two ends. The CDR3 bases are TGCGCCAGCAGCTTGGACAGGGTCTCTGGAAACACCATATATTTT. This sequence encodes CASSLDRVSGNTIYF.

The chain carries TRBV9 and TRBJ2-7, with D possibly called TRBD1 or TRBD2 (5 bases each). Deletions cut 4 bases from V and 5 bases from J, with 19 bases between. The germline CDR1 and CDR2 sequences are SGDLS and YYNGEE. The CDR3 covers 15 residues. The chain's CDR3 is CASSPRGGRRDEQYF. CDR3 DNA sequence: TGTGCCAGCAGCCCCCGGGGCGGTCGCCGAGACGAGCAGTACTTC.

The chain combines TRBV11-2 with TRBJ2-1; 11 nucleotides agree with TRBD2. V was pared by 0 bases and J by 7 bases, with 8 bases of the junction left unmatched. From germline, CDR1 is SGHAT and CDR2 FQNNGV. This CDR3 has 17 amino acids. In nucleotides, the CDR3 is TGTGCCAGCAGCTTAGATGGATTGGCTAGCGGGAGGAATGAGCAGTTCTTC. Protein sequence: CASSLDGLASGRNEQFF.

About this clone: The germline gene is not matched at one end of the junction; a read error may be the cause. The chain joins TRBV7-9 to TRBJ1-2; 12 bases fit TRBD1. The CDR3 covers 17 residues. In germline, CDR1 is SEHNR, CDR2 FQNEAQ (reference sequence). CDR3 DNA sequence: TGTGTCAGCAGCTCGACCGGGACAGGGGGCGCCGTTAATGGCTACACCTTC. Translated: CVSSSTGTGGAVNGYTF.

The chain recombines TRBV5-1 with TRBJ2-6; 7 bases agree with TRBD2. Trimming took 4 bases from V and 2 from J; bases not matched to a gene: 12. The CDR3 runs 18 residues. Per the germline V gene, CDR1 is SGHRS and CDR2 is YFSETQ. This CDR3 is CASSQEGGRGPGANVLTF. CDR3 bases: TGCGCCAGCAGCCAAGAAGGTGGGAGGGGCCCTGGGGCCAACGTCCTGACTTTC.

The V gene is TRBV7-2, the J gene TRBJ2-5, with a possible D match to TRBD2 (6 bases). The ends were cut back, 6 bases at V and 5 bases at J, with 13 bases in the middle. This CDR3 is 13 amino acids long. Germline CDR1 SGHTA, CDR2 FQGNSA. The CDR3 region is CASSREFRETQYF. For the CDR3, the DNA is TGTGCCAGCAGTCGGGAGTTTCGGGAGACCCAGTACTTC.

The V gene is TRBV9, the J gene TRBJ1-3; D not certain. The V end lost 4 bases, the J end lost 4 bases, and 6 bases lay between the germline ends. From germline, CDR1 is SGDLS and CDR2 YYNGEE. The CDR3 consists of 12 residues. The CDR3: CASSQVGNTIYF. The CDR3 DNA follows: TGTGCCAGCAGCCAGGTCGGAAACACCATATATTTT.

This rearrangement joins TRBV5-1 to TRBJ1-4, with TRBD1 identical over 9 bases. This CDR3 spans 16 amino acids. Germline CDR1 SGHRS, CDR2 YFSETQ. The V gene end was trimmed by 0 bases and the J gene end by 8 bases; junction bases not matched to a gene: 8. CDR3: CASSLAGGTGWEKLFF. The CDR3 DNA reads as TGCGCCAGCAGCTTGGCAGGAGGGACAGGGTGGGAAAAACTGTTTTTT.

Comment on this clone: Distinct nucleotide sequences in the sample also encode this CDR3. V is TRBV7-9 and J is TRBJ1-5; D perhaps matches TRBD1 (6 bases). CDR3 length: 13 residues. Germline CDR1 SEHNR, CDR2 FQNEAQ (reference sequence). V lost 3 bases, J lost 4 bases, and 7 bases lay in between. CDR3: CASSLGANQPQHF. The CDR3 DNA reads TGTGCCAGCAGCTTGGGGGCTAATCAGCCCCAGCATTTT. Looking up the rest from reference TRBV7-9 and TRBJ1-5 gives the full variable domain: DTGVSQNPRHKITKRGQNVTFRCDPISEHNRLYWYRQTLGQGPEFLTYFQNEAQLEKSRLLSDRFSAERPKGSFSTLEIQRTEQGDSAMYLCASSLGANQPQHFGDGTRLSIL.

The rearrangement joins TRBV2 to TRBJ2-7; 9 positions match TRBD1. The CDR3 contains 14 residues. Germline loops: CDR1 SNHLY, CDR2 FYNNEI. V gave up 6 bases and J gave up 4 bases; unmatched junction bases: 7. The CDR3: CASRGQGRGYEQYF. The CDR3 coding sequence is TGTGCCAGCAGGGGACAGGGCAGGGGGTACGAGCAGTACTTC.

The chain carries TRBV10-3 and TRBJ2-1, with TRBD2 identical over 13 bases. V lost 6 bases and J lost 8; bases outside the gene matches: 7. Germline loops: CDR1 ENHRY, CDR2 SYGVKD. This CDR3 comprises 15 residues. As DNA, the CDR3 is TGTGCCATCAGCCAGGGACTAGCGGGAAGGTATGAGCAGTTCTTC. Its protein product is CAISQGLAGRYEQFF.

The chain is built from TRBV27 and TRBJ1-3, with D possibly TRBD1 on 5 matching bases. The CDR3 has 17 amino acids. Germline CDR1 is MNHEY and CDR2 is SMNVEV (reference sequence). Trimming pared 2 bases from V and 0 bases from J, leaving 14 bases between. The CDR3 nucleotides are TGTGCCAGCAGTTTAAAAAGGCCTGGGGGCTCTGGAAACACCATATATTTT. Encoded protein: CASSLKRPGGSGNTIYF.

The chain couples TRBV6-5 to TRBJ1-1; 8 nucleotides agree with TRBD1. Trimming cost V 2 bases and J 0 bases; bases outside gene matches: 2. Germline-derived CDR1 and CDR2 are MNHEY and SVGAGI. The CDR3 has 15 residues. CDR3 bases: TGTGCCAGCAGTTACCAGGGGGCCATGAACACTGAAGCTTTCTTT. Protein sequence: CASSYQGAMNTEAFF.

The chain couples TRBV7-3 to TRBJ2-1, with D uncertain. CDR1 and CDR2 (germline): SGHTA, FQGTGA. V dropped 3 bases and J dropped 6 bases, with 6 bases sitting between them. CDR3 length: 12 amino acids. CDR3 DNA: TGTGCCAGCAGCTTTCACCGCAATGAGCAGTTCTTC. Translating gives CASSFHRNEQFF.

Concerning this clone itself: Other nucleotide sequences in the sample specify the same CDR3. DNA for the CDR3: TGTGCCAGCAGCTTAGGAGGCGGAGCCACAGATACGCAGTATTTT. It codes for CASSLGGGATDTQYF. The chain uses TRBV7-3 and TRBJ2-3, with D tentatively TRBD2 (5 bases). This CDR3 has 15 amino acids. V lost 2 bases and J 2 bases, leaving 11 bases between the germline ends. Germline V gene sequence: CDR1 SGHTA, CDR2 FQGTGA.

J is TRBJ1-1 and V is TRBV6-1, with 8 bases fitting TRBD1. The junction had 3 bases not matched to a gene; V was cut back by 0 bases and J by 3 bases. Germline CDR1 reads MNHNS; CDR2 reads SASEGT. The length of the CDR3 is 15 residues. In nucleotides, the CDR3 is TGTGCCAGCAGTGAAGCCCCAGGGGGCTACACTGAAGCTTTCTTT. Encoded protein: CASSEAPGGYTEAFF.

The CDR3 coding sequence is TGTGCCAGCAGTGAAGCGGGGGGGGTCGGGAGAATGGCAGATACGCAGTATTTT. Its translation: CASSEAGGVGRMADTQYF. V and J are TRBV2 and TRBJ2-3; 7 bases line up with TRBD2. This CDR3 has 18 amino acids. After removal of 0 bases from V and 4 bases from J, the junction contained 13 bases not matched to a gene. CDR1 is SNHLY, CDR2 FYNNEI, per germline.

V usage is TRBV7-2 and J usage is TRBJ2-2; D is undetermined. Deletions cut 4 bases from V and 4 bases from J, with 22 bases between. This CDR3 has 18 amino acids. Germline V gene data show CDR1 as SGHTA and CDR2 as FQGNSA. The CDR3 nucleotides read TGTGCCAGCAGCTCCCGGATCTTAGTGGGAAGATCCACCGGGGAGCTGTTTTTT. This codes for CASSSRILVGRSTGELFF.

The CDR3 loop reads CASSPQTGHLSGANVLTF. CDR3 bases: TGTGCCAGCTCACCCCAAACGGGACACCTCTCTGGGGCCAACGTCCTGACTTTC. V usage is TRBV18 and J usage is TRBJ2-6; D perhaps matches TRBD1 (6 bases). CDR1 is KGHSH, CDR2 LQKENI, per germline. Trimming pared 3 bases from V and 0 bases from J, leaving 15 bases between. This CDR3 spans 18 amino acids.

CDR3 loop: CASSQLRTGVNSPLHF. The CDR3 DNA reads TGCGCCAGCAGCCAGCTTCGGACAGGGGTTAATTCACCCCTCCACTTT. J is TRBJ1-6 and V is TRBV4-1, with TRBD1 identical over 9 bases. The J segment lost 6 bases and the V segment lost 3 bases, leaving 6 bases of the junction unmatched. Germline CDR1 is MGHRA and CDR2 is YSYEKL. This CDR3 comprises 16 residues.

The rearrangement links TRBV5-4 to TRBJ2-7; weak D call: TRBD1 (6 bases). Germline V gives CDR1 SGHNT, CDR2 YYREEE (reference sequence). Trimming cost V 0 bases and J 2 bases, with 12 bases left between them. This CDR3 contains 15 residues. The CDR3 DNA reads TGTGCCAGCAGCTTGGGGACAGATGCTACCTACGAGCAGTACTTC. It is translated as CASSLGTDATYEQYF.

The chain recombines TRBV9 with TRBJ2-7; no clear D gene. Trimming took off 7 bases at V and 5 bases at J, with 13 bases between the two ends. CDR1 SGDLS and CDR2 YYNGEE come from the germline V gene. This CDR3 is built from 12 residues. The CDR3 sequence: CASGKVSNEQYF. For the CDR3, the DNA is TGTGCCAGCGGCAAGGTATCCAACGAGCAGTACTTC.

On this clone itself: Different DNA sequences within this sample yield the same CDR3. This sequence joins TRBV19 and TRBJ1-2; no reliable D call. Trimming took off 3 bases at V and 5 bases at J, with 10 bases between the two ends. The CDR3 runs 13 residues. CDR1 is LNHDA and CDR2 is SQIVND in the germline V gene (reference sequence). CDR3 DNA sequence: TGTGCCAGTAGTATTGGGGTGGCTTATGGCTACACCTTC. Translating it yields CASSIGVAYGYTF.